This passage covers 27 T cell receptor beta chains from one sample sequenced in a study of early T cells in non-severe SARS-CoV-2 infection. One entry per CDR3 protein, called by TCRdb with MiXCR from the 5' RACE reads. Of about 64,000 distinct CDR3 sequences listed, roughly 13% were seen once; the top ten hold roughly 1.4%. The specimen was whole blood, collected at baseline. The source is an adult who was a healthcare worker with PCR-confirmed SARS-CoV-2 infection or an uninfected control (not recorded which).

In its sample, this clonotype was seen a few times. The chain combines TRBV20-1 with TRBJ1-6; weak D call: TRBD1 (6 bases). Germline CDR1 reads DFQATT; CDR2 reads SNEGSKA (reference sequence). The V end was cut by 1 base, the J end by 10 bases, with 14 bases between. This CDR3 is 14 amino acids long. This CDR3 reads CSARGGQENSPLHF. The CDR3 DNA sequence: TGCAGTGCTAGAGGGGGGCAGGAGAACTCACCCCTCCACTTT.

This clonotype was found many times. The chain couples TRBV28 to TRBJ2-7, with D perhaps matching TRBD1 (6 bases). The CDR3 runs to 13 residues. V shed 7 bases and J shed 3 bases, with 13 bases lying between them. From germline, CDR1 is MDHEN and CDR2 SYDVKM. The CDR3 DNA follows: TGTGCCAGCACTAGAGAGGACAGCTACGAGCAGTACTTC. Its protein product is CASTREDSYEQYF.

CDR3 residues: CASSLVGPSGPEAFF. The CDR3 DNA is TGCGCCAGCAGCTTGGTAGGTCCCAGCGGACCTGAAGCTTTCTTT. The J gene is TRBJ1-1, the V gene TRBV5-1; no reliable D call. The CDR3 has 15 amino acids. Germline assignment: CDR1 SGHRS and CDR2 YFSETQ. Trimming took off 0 bases at V and 6 bases at J, with 15 bases between the two ends.

This clonotype came up many times. The chain couples TRBV12-5 to TRBJ2-1, with TRBD2 matching over 13 bases. The CDR3 contains 15 residues. V dropped 6 bases and J dropped 4; count of bases not matched to a gene: 3. Germline V gives CDR1 LGHNT, CDR2 FRNRAP. DNA of the CDR3: TGTGCTAGTGGGGGGACTAGCGGGACTTACAATGAGCAGTTCTTC. Translation: CASGGTSGTYNEQFF.

This clonotype was observed a few times. The CDR3 reads CASSYRQLGEQFF. Here the CDR3 DNA reads TGTGCCAGCAGTTATAGGCAACTGGGTGAGCAGTTCTTC. The V and J genes are TRBV12-3 or TRBV12-4 and TRBJ2-1; D is unresolved. The V gene lost 4 bases and the J gene lost 9 bases, with 13 bases spanning the gap. CDR3 size: 13 residues.

The CDR3 DNA follows: TGTGCCAGCAGCTTTGGGCAAATCGGAGAGCAGTACTTC. It specifies CASSFGQIGEQYF. The rearrangement links TRBV14 to TRBJ2-7; no reliable D call. V was cut by 5 bases and J by 7 bases, with 15 bases left in between. CDR1 SGHDN and CDR2 FVKESK come from the germline V gene. CDR3 length: 13 residues.

This chain connects TRBV19 to TRBJ2-7; D possibly corresponds to TRBD2 (5 bases). Germline values: CDR1 LNHDA, CDR2 SQIVND (reference sequence). Trimming cost V 7 bases and J 5 bases, with 21 bases left between them. The CDR3 contains 15 residues. This CDR3 is CASTYPGKTLDEQYF. The CDR3 DNA reads as TGTGCCAGTACTTATCCGGGGAAAACCCTCGACGAGCAGTACTTC.

The chain is built from TRBV6-6 and TRBJ2-7; D possibly corresponds to TRBD1 (7 bases). V was clipped by 6 bases and J by 1 base, with 19 bases between them. The CDR3 runs 16 residues. Germline V gene sequence: CDR1 MNHNY, CDR2 SVGAGI (reference sequence). DNA for the CDR3: TGTGCCAGCAGCTCTACCCGACAGGGAGGTTCCTACGAGCAGTACTTC. This codes for CASSSTRQGGSYEQYF.

This clonotype was observed at least ten times. The chain couples TRBV27 to TRBJ1-6; D gene ambiguous. CDR1 and CDR2 (germline): MNHEY, SMNVEV (reference sequence). V lost 5 bases and J lost 10, with 15 bases in between. The CDR3 covers 14 residues. The CDR3 DNA reads as TGTGCCAGCAGTCTGGCGGGGAAGAGGTCACCCCTCCACTTT. Protein: CASSLAGKRSPLHF.

In this sample, this clonotype turned up a few times. The chain combines TRBV12-3 or TRBV12-4 with TRBJ1-1; D call uncertain. The CDR3 runs to 15 residues. The V and J ends lost 3 bases and 0 bases respectively, with 11 bases between them. CDR3 in amino acids: CASSFGVRLNTEAFF. The CDR3 DNA reads TGTGCCAGCAGTTTTGGGGTCAGGTTGAACACTGAAGCTTTCTTT.

The V call is TRBV7-9, the J call TRBJ2-7, with a possible D match to TRBD1 (5 bases). Germline V lookup: CDR1 SEHNR, CDR2 FQNEAQ (reference sequence). The CDR3 extends over 15 amino acids. Trimming removed 4 bases at V and 6 bases at J, with 19 bases between. The CDR3 coding sequence is TGTGCCAGCAGCTCCCTTGTAGGGGCGAGTTTCGAGCAGTACTTC. This codes for CASSSLVGASFEQYF.

CDR3 DNA: TGTGCCAGCAGTTATCAGCTAGCGGTTGAGCAGTTCTTC. Translated: CASSYQLAVEQFF. The chain uses TRBV28 and TRBJ2-1; 7 bases align to TRBD2. Germline V gene data show CDR1 as MDHEN and CDR2 as SYDVKM. J lost 9 bases, V lost 4 bases, and 6 bases had no gene match. The CDR3 covers 13 residues.

This clonotype showed up just a few times. The chain has TRBV9 and TRBJ2-1; 9 positions agree with TRBD1. The CDR3 runs to 14 residues. Germline lookup yields CDR1 SGDLS and CDR2 YYNGEE. With 0 bases clipped from V and 5 bases from J, the junction kept 0 bases outside the gene matches. Here the CDR3 DNA reads TGTGCCAGCAGCGTAGGGGACAGGGACAATGAGCAGTTCTTC. It is translated as CASSVGDRDNEQFF.

This clonotype was seen ten or more times. The chain uses TRBV27 and TRBJ1-1, with TRBD1 matching 8 bases. The CDR3 is 14 residues long. Trimming cost V 5 bases and J 5 bases; bases outside gene matches: 7. From germline, CDR1 is MNHEY and CDR2 SMNVEV (reference sequence). The CDR3 DNA reads as TGTGCCAGCAGTAATGACAGGGGTCGGACTGAAGCTTTCTTT. This translates into CASSNDRGRTEAFF.

This clonotype was counted many times. This sequence joins TRBV4-3 and TRBJ2-5; D could derive from TRBD1 or TRBD2 (5 bases each). The CDR3 has 15 amino acids. The ends were cut back, 0 bases at V and 5 bases at J, with 13 bases in the middle. Per the germline V gene, CDR1 is LGHNA and CDR2 is YSLEER. CDR3: CASSQDRGGLETQYF. The CDR3, as DNA: TGCGCCAGCAGCCAAGATCGGGGCGGGTTGGAGACCCAGTACTTC.

The chain joins TRBV18 to TRBJ1-1; D is uncertain. With 3 bases removed from V and 0 bases from J, the gap between germline ends came to 8 bases. The CDR3 is 14 residues long. CDR1 is KGHSH, CDR2 LQKENI, per germline. The CDR3 loop is CASSPTPVNTEAFF. DNA of the CDR3: TGTGCCAGCTCACCCACCCCCGTGAACACTGAAGCTTTCTTT. Drawing the rest from reference TRBV18 and TRBJ1-1, the complete variable domain is NAGVMQNPRHLVRRRGQEARLRCSPMKGHSHVYWYRQLPEEGLKFMVYLQKENIIDESGMPKERFSAEFPKEGPSILRIQQVVRGDSAAYFCASSPTPVNTEAFFGQGTRLTVV.

The chain combines TRBV7-9 with TRBJ2-7, with D unclear. The CDR3 totals 12 residues. V lost 5 bases, J lost 3 bases, and 8 bases lay in between. The germline gives CDR1 SEHNR, CDR2 FQNEAQ (reference sequence). This chain's CDR3 is CASSPRIYEQYF. The CDR3 coding sequence is TGTGCCAGCAGCCCCCGGATCTACGAGCAGTACTTC.

This sequence joins TRBV20-1 and TRBJ2-4; 7 positions agree with TRBD1. This CDR3 contains 13 residues. V was pared by 4 bases and J by 10 bases, with 10 bases of the junction left unmatched. Germline V lookup: CDR1 DFQATT, CDR2 SNEGSKA (reference sequence). CDR3 DNA: TGCAGTGCTACCCATGGGACAGCGCAAATTCAGTACTTC. This encodes CSATHGTAQIQYF.

This clonotype was observed a few times. The CDR3 reads CASSSRDRGNTEAFF. The CDR3, as DNA: TGTGCCAGCAGTTCTCGGGACAGGGGGAACACTGAAGCTTTCTTT. The chain joins TRBV12-3 or TRBV12-4 to TRBJ1-1; 10 bases agree with TRBD1. The V gene end was trimmed by 4 bases and the J gene end by 1 base; junction bases not matched to a gene: 3. The CDR3 has 15 residues.

About this clonotype itself: At one end the junction does not follow the germline gene, possibly because of a read error. The rearrangement uses TRBV11-2 and TRBJ1-3; possibly TRBD1 for D (5 bases). The CDR3 is 15 amino acids. Per the germline V gene, CDR1 is SGHAT and CDR2 is FQNNGV. The CDR3 loop reads CASRLDLRGGNTIYF. CDR3 bases: TGTGCCAGCCGCTTAGATCTAAGGGGTGGAAACACCATATATTTT.

This chain uses TRBV28 with TRBJ2-5; maybe TRBD2 (5 bases). V was pared by 2 bases and J by 4 bases, with 14 bases between. This CDR3 comprises 15 residues. CDR1 is MDHEN, CDR2 SYDVKM, per germline. This CDR3 reads CASSLPSRAAETQYF. DNA of the CDR3: TGTGCCAGCAGTTTACCCTCGAGGGCAGCAGAGACCCAGTACTTC.

The J gene is TRBJ2-2, the V gene TRBV2, with D possibly TRBD1 on 6 matching bases. Germline CDR1 SNHLY, CDR2 FYNNEI. The V end was cut by 6 bases, the J end by 6 bases, with 11 bases between. The CDR3 length is 13 residues. The CDR3 bases are TGTGCCAGCAGGGCCTCAGGGGCCGGGGAGCTGTTTTTT. Translating gives CASRASGAGELFF.

At least ten counts were recorded for this clonotype. The chain employs TRBV7-9 and TRBJ1-2; D is unresolved. The CDR3 is 16 amino acids. Germline V gene sequence: CDR1 SEHNR, CDR2 FQNEAQ (reference sequence). Trimming pared 5 bases from V and 3 bases from J, leaving 19 bases between. CDR3 DNA: TGTGCCAGCAGCCCACCCTCGGCGGGTTTTGACTATGGCTACACCTTC. This encodes CASSPPSAGFDYGYTF. Using reference TRBV7-9 and TRBJ1-2 for the parts outside the CDR3, the full variable domain is DTGVSQNPRHKITKRGQNVTFRCDPISEHNRLYWYRQTLGQGPEFLTYFQNEAQLEKSRLLSDRFSAERPKGSFSTLEIQRTEQGDSAMYLCASSPPSAGFDYGYTFGSGTRLTVV.

There are a few counts of this clonotype. This chain joins TRBV5-1 and TRBJ2-7; 12 nucleotides match TRBD2. The CDR3 has 16 residues. Germline lookup yields CDR1 SGHRS and CDR2 YFSETQ. With 3 bases clipped from V and 7 bases from J, the junction kept 11 bases outside the gene matches. The CDR3 DNA follows: TGCGCCAGCAGCTCCGGGACTAGCGGGCTAAGGGGAGAGCAGTACTTC. Translated: CASSSGTSGLRGEQYF.

The table lists this clonotype with a count of one. The chain is built from TRBV27 and TRBJ2-7; 7 bases are a match to TRBD1. The junction had 4 bases not matched to a gene; V was cut back by 5 bases and J by 3 bases. The V gene's germline CDR1 is MNHEY and CDR2 SMNVEV (reference sequence). This CDR3 contains 13 residues. The CDR3 region has the DNA TGTGCCAGCAGTAGGACAGGATACTACGAGCAGTACTTC. It encodes CASSRTGYYEQYF.

This clonotype was observed a handful of times. The chain is built from TRBV7-2 and TRBJ2-4, with 11 bases aligning to TRBD2. CDR3 length equals 14 residues. CDR1 and CDR2 from the germline V gene are SGHTA and FQGNSA. Unmatched junction bases numbered 5, after V lost 5 bases and J lost 8 bases. The DNA for the CDR3 is TGTGCCAGCAGCCCCGGGACTAGCGGAGACATTCAGTACTTC. Its translation is CASSPGTSGDIQYF. Complete variable domain (other parts from reference TRBV7-2 and TRBJ2-4): GAGVSQSPSNKVTEKGKDVELRCDPISGHTALYWYRQSLGQGLEFLIYFQGNSAPDKSGLPSDRFSAERTGGSVSTLTIQRTQQEDSAVYLCASSPGTSGDIQYFGAGTRLSVL.

Many counts were recorded for this clonotype. This chain connects TRBV7-8 to TRBJ2-2; weak D call: TRBD1 (5 bases). The length of the CDR3 is 16 residues. V shed 2 bases and J shed 5 bases, with 15 bases lying between them. Germline CDR1 and CDR2: SGHVS and FQNEAQ. In DNA, the CDR3 is TGTGCCAGCAGCTTAACCGGCGGCGCAGGGACCGGGGAGCTGTTTTTT. This translates into CASSLTGGAGTGELFF.